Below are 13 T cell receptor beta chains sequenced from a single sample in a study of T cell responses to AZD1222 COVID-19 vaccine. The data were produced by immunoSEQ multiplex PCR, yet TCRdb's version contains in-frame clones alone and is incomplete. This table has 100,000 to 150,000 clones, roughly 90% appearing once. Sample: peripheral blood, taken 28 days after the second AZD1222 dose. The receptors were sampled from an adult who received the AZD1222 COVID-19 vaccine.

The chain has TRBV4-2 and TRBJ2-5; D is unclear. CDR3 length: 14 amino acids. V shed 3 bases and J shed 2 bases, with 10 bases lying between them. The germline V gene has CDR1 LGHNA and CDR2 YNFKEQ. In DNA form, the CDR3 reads TGTGCCAGCAGCCACACCTACGGGCAAGAGACCCAGTACTTC. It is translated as CASSHTYGQETQYF.

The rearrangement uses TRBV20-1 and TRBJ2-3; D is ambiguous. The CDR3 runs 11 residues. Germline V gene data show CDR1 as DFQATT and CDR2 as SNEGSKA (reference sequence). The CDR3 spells CSLLVTDTQYF. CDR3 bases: TGCAGCCTGCTGGTAACAGATACGCAGTATTTT.

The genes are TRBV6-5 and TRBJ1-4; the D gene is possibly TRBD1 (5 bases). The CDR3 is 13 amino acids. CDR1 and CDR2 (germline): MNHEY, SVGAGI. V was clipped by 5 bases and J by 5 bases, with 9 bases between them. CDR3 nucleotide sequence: TGTGCCAGCAGTAGGGACTGGAATGAAAAACTGTTTTTT. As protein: CASSRDWNEKLFF.

CDR3 sequence: CASSYSLAGEGDEQFF. The CDR3 coding sequence is TGTGCCAGCAGTTACTCGTTAGCGGGAGAAGGGGATGAGCAGTTCTTC. This chain joins TRBV6-2 or TRBV6-3 and TRBJ2-1; 9 nucleotides align to TRBD2. The CDR3 runs to 16 residues. Unmatched junction bases numbered 8, after V lost 0 bases and J lost 8 bases. Germline CDR1 reads MNHEY; CDR2 reads SVGEGT.

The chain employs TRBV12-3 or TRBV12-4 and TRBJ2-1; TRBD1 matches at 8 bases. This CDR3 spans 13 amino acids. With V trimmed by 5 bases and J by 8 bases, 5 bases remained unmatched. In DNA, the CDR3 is TGTGCCAGCAGTCAAGACAGGGGCGATGAGCAGTTCTTC. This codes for CASSQDRGDEQFF.

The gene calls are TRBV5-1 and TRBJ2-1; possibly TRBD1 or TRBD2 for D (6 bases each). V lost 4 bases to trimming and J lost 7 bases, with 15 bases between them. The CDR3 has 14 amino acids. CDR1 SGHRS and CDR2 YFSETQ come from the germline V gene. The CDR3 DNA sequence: TGCGCCAGCAGCAGGGGGGACCAAGGGAATGAGCAGTTCTTC. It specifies CASSRGDQGNEQFF.

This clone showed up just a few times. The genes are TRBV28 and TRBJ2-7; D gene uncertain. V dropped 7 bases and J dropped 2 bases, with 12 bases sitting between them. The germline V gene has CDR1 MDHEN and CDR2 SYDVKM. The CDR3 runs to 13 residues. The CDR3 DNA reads TGTGCCAGCAAACAAGGGCATACCTACGAGCAGTACTTC. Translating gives CASKQGHTYEQYF.

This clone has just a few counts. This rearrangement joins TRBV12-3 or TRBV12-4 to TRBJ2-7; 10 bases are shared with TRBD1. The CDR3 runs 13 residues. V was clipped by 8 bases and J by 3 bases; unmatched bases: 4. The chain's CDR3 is CASSGTGDYEQYF. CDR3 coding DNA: TGTGCCAGCTCCGGGACAGGGGACTACGAGCAGTACTTC.

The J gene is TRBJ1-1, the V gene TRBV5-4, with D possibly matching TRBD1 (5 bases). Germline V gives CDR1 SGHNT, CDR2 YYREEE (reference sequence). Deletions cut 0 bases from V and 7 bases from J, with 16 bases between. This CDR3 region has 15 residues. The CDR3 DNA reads TGTGCCAGCAGCTTGGCTAGACAAACGGGGGGTGAAGCTTTCTTT. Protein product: CASSLARQTGGEAFF.

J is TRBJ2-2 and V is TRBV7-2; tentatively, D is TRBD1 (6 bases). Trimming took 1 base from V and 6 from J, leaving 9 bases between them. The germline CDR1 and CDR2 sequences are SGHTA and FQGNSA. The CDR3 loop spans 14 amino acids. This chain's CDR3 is CASSLVRGAGELFF. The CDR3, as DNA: TGTGCCAGCAGCTTAGTCAGGGGTGCCGGGGAGCTGTTTTTT.

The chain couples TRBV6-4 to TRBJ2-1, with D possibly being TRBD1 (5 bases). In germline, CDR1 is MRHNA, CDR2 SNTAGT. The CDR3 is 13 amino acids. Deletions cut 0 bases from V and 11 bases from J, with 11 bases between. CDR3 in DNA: TGTGCCAGCAGTGACTCCGCGGACACCAAGCAGTTCTTC. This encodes CASSDSADTKQFF.

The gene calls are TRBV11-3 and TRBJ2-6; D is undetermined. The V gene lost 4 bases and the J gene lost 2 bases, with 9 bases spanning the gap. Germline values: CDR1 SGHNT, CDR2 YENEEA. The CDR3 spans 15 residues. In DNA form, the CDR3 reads TGTGCCAGCAGCTCCCGTGGTCCTGGGGCCAACGTCCTGACTTTC. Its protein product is CASSSRGPGANVLTF.

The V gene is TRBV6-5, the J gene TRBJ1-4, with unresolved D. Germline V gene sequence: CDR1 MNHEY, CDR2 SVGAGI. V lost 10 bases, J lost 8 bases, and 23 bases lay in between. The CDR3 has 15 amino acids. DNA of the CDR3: TGTGCCACCGTACGTATAGATTTCGAAGGGGAAAAACTGTTTTTT. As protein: CATVRIDFEGEKLFF.